This T cell receptor beta chain stems from a study of CD8 T cells in Susac syndrome. Random hexamers primed reverse transcription of about 0.5 to 1 ug RNA. TCRdb itself ran the immunoSEQ multiplex PCR reads through MiXCR, one entry per CDR3 protein. The table records 150,000 to 250,000 distinct CDR3 sequences, roughly 96% of them present only once. Germline CDR1 SGDLS, CDR2 YYNGEE. CDR3 length: 16 residues. Trimming pared 0 bases from V and 5 bases from J, leaving 17 bases between. The chain uses TRBV9 and TRBJ2-5; D is undetermined. The source is a human donor with multiple sclerosis. Sequenced input: CD4+ T cells from PBMCs. DNA of the CDR3: TGTGCCAGCAGCGTAGCTAGGCTAATCCCACCGGAGACCCAGTACTTC. Amino acids: CASSVARLIPPETQYF.